These 27 T cell receptor beta chains originate from one sample sequenced in a study of response to subunit inactivated influenza vaccine. TCRdb recomputed calls from the RT-PCR reads with MiXCR, one row per CDR3 protein. The sample lists about 700,000 distinct CDR3 sequences, 14% occurring once. The source was PBMCs from blood, collected 14 to 15 days before vaccination. These receptors were obtained from a middle-aged man who received an inactivated influenza vaccine.

This clonotype has a handful of counts. The chain employs TRBV29-1 and TRBJ2-3, with TRBD2 matching 15 bases. Per the germline V gene, CDR1 is SQVTM and CDR2 is ANQGSEA. There are 14 residues in the CDR3. The V gene end was trimmed by 7 bases and the J gene end by 8 bases; junction bases not matched to a gene: 7. The CDR3 sequence: CSAGLAGGLGTQYF. In nucleotides, the CDR3 is TGCAGCGCCGGACTAGCGGGGGGGCTGGGTACGCAGTATTTT.

This rearrangement joins TRBV5-1 to TRBJ2-7; TRBD2 matches at 9 bases. From germline, CDR1 is SGHRS and CDR2 YFSETQ. The J segment lost 2 bases and the V segment lost 4 bases, leaving 7 bases of the junction unmatched. CDR3 length: 15 residues. The CDR3 sequence: CASSTGSGSTYEQYF. The CDR3 region has the DNA TGCGCCAGCAGCACAGGTAGCGGGAGCACCTACGAGCAGTACTTC.

V usage is TRBV20-1 and J usage is TRBJ2-7; D is uncertain. Trimming shortened V by 6 bases and J by 6 bases, and 12 bases separated the two germline ends. Germline V lookup: CDR1 DFQATT, CDR2 SNEGSKA (reference sequence). This CDR3 has 11 amino acids. CDR3 amino acids: CSAGLFPEQYF. For the CDR3, the DNA is TGCAGTGCAGGCCTCTTTCCCGAGCAGTACTTC.

This clonotype occurred a few times. The chain joins TRBV9 to TRBJ2-7; a possible D gene is TRBD2 (6 bases). V gave up 0 bases and J gave up 3 bases, with 13 bases separating them. The germline gives CDR1 SGDLS, CDR2 YYNGEE. This CDR3 region has 15 residues. The CDR3 bases are TGTGCCAGCAGCGTAGGGACGACTAGTTTCTACGAGCAGTACTTC. This sequence encodes CASSVGTTSFYEQYF.

V gene TRBV6-2 or TRBV6-3 combines with J gene TRBJ2-5, with D perhaps TRBD2 (5 bases). Trimming shortened V by 6 bases and J by 2 bases, and 13 bases separated the two germline ends. The length of the CDR3 is 14 residues. The V gene's germline CDR1 is MNHEY and CDR2 SVGEGT. Here the CDR3 reads CASRRPGFQETQYF. The DNA for the CDR3 is TGTGCCAGCAGACGACCGGGATTTCAAGAGACCCAGTACTTC.

This chain joins TRBV7-2 and TRBJ2-1; 11 bases agree with TRBD2. This CDR3 comprises 16 residues. The germline V gene has CDR1 SGHTA and CDR2 FQGNSA. V lost 5 bases to trimming and J lost 4 bases; unmatched junction nucleotides: 7. The CDR3 sequence: CASSVLAGEIYNEQFF. The CDR3 nucleotides are TGTGCCAGCAGCGTACTAGCGGGGGAGATATACAATGAGCAGTTCTTC.

This clonotype was found a few times. The V gene is TRBV14, the J gene TRBJ2-1, with D hard to call. V lost 4 bases to trimming and J lost 2 bases, with 12 bases between them. The CDR3 has 15 residues. From germline, CDR1 is SGHDN and CDR2 FVKESK. The CDR3 nucleotides are TGTGCCAGCAGCCCCCGGACGGACGCCTACAATGAGCAGTTCTTC. It translates to CASSPRTDAYNEQFF.

In this sample, this clonotype turned up a few times. The chain carries TRBV16 and TRBJ1-4; D remains ambiguous. CDR1 is KGHSY and CDR2 is FQNENV in the germline V gene. The V and J ends lost 2 bases and 0 bases respectively, with 7 bases between them. The CDR3 runs 15 residues. Here the CDR3 DNA reads TGTGCCAGCAGCCAAGCATACCCAACTAATGAAAAACTGTTTTTT. Residues: CASSQAYPTNEKLFF.

This clonotype turned up a few times. The V and J genes are TRBV7-2 and TRBJ2-3; D unresolved. V lost 2 bases and J 2 bases, leaving 8 bases between the germline ends. The CDR3 is made up of 14 amino acids. The V gene's germline CDR1 is SGHTA and CDR2 FQGNSA. The CDR3 sequence is CASSLTAFTDTQYF. The CDR3 DNA is TGTGCCAGCAGCTTAACAGCGTTCACAGATACGCAGTATTTT. Variable domain in full (rest from reference TRBV7-2 and TRBJ2-3): GAGVSQSPSNKVTEKGKDVELRCDPISGHTALYWYRQSLGQGLEFLIYFQGNSAPDKSGLPSDRFSAERTGGSVSTLTIQRTQQEDSAVYLCASSLTAFTDTQYFGPGTRLTVL.

V is TRBV5-1 and J is TRBJ2-1; 14 bases agree with TRBD2. Germline assignment: CDR1 SGHRS and CDR2 YFSETQ. The CDR3 loop spans 20 amino acids. V lost 3 bases, J lost 4 bases, and 15 bases stayed unmatched. The DNA for the CDR3 is TGCGCCAGCAGCTCCCCTGGACTAGCGGGGGGTCTATACCTTTACAATGAGCAGTTCTTC. Encoded protein: CASSSPGLAGGLYLYNEQFF.

This clonotype was seen only a few times. This chain uses TRBV5-1 with TRBJ2-7; the match to TRBD2 covers 7 bases. J lost 2 bases, V lost 0 bases, and 5 bases had no gene match. CDR1 and CDR2 from the germline V gene are SGHRS and YFSETQ. The CDR3 totals 15 residues. The CDR3 loop is CASSLVSGGTYEQYF. CDR3 DNA: TGCGCCAGCAGCTTGGTTTCGGGGGGAACCTACGAGCAGTACTTC.

This clonotype was counted at least ten times. This chain uses TRBV5-1 with TRBJ2-3; 9 bases line up with TRBD1. Germline-derived CDR1 and CDR2 are SGHRS and YFSETQ. With V trimmed by 0 bases and J by 4 bases, 3 bases remained unmatched. The CDR3 spans 15 residues. In DNA, the CDR3 is TGCGCCAGCAGCTTGGGGGACAGGGACGCAGATACGCAGTATTTT. It codes for CASSLGDRDADTQYF.

For this clonotype: Being one base from a much bigger clone, this may be a read error. The chain is built from TRBV28 and TRBJ2-4; a weak D match, TRBD1 (6 bases). The CDR3 loop spans 14 amino acids. In germline, CDR1 is MDHEN, CDR2 SYDVKM. Trimming stripped 3 bases from V and 5 bases from J, with 11 bases between. CDR3 sequence (DNA): TGTGCCAGCAGTTTTACAGGGCGGGAAAACATTCAGTACTTC. Protein: CASSFTGRENIQYF.

This clonotype was recorded many times. The chain employs TRBV12-3 or TRBV12-4 and TRBJ1-1; 7 nucleotides agree with TRBD1. V shed 5 bases, J shed 5 bases, and the junction held 8 bases outside the gene matches. This CDR3 has 14 amino acids. Here the CDR3 DNA reads TGTGCCAGCAGTCTACAGGGGAAAAGGACTGAAGCTTTCTTT. This encodes CASSLQGKRTEAFF.

The chain recombines TRBV3-1 with TRBJ2-4; either TRBD1 or TRBD2 may supply D (5 bases each). The V gene lost 4 bases and the J gene lost 8 bases, with 12 bases spanning the gap. The CDR3 covers 13 residues. Germline V gene sequence: CDR1 LGHDT, CDR2 YNNKEL (reference sequence). The DNA of the CDR3 is TGTGCCAGCAGCCCTGGGACGCTCGACATTCAGTACTTC. Its translation: CASSPGTLDIQYF.

This clonotype was seen a few times. The chain links TRBV30 to TRBJ2-7; D uncertain. CDR3 size: 11 residues. From germline, CDR1 is GTSNPN and CDR2 SVGIG (reference sequence). The V end was cut by 4 bases, the J end by 1 base, with 5 bases between. The CDR3 nucleotides are TGTGCCTGGAAGACTTCCTACGAGCAGTACTTC. Translation: CAWKTSYEQYF.

This clonotype came up a few times. CDR3 in DNA: TGCAGCGTACAGACAGGGATGAACACTGAAGCTTTCTTT. Its translation: CSVQTGMNTEAFF. The chain uses TRBV29-1 and TRBJ1-1, with 7 positions matching TRBD1. The CDR3 runs to 13 residues. CDR1 is SQVTM, CDR2 ANQGSEA, per germline. With V trimmed by 6 bases and J by 0 bases, 4 bases remained unmatched.

This CDR3 reads CATSRDLVNRETQYF. In DNA form, the CDR3 reads TGTGCCACCAGCAGAGATCTTGTGAACAGGGAGACCCAGTACTTC. This chain uses TRBV15 with TRBJ2-5; tentatively, D is TRBD1 (5 bases). This CDR3 contains 15 residues. Trimming took off 0 bases at V and 5 bases at J, with 13 bases between the two ends. The germline gives CDR1 LNHNV, CDR2 YYDKDF (reference sequence).

This clonotype was seen a handful of times. The chain combines TRBV6-2 or TRBV6-3 with TRBJ1-1; D remains ambiguous. Germline CDR1 and CDR2: MNHEY and SVGEGT. Trimming removed 5 bases at V and 7 bases at J, with 8 bases between. The CDR3 covers 11 residues. In DNA, the CDR3 is TGTGCCAGCAGTACGGAGTTTGAAGCTTTCTTT. This translates into CASSTEFEAFF.

At least ten counts were recorded for this clonotype. V gene TRBV12-3 or TRBV12-4 combines with J gene TRBJ2-7; 8 nucleotides agree with TRBD2. V trimming: 4 bases; J trimming: 2 bases; junction bases outside the gene matches: 1. CDR3 size: 13 residues. CDR3 coding DNA: TGTGCCAGCAGTTACGGGGGGGCCTACGAGCAGTACTTC. Its protein product is CASSYGGAYEQYF.

This clonotype was seen a few times. The chain joins TRBV3-1 to TRBJ1-1; 10 bases map to TRBD1. Germline V CDR1 and CDR2: LGHDT, YNNKEL (reference sequence). This CDR3 is built from 13 residues. V was pared by 1 base and J by 10 bases, with 3 bases of the junction left unmatched. CDR3 amino acids: CASSQAGTGVAFF. CDR3 in DNA: TGTGCCAGCAGCCAAGCCGGGACAGGGGTAGCTTTCTTT.

The chain has TRBV5-1 and TRBJ1-5; 8 positions match TRBD1. J gave up 2 bases and V 4 bases, and 8 bases lay outside the gene matches. Germline V gene data show CDR1 as SGHRS and CDR2 as YFSETQ. The CDR3 has 16 residues. DNA of the CDR3: TGCGCCAGCAGCCCGAATACAGGGGGTGGCAATCAGCCCCAGCATTTT. Its translation is CASSPNTGGGNQPQHF.

This clonotype was seen ten or more times. The rearrangement joins TRBV27 to TRBJ1-2; maybe TRBD1 (6 bases). This CDR3 has 14 amino acids. CDR1 and CDR2 from the germline V gene are MNHEY and SMNVEV (reference sequence). The V gene lost 11 bases and the J gene lost 6 bases, with 22 bases spanning the gap. The CDR3 loop reads CAARGQTSTHGYTF. The CDR3 DNA sequence: TGTGCCGCCCGGGGGCAGACTAGTACTCATGGCTACACCTTC.

This clonotype occurred a few times. J is TRBJ2-5 and V is TRBV12-3 or TRBV12-4, with a weak D call TRBD1 (6 bases). CDR3 length: 12 residues. Trimming removed 8 bases at V and 4 bases at J, with 11 bases between. The CDR3 sequence is CASGGNTETQYF. The DNA for the CDR3 is TGTGCCAGCGGGGGCAATACAGAGACCCAGTACTTC.

This clonotype was counted between two and nine times. This chain links TRBV5-1 with TRBJ1-2, with D perhaps TRBD1 (5 bases). CDR1 and CDR2 from the germline V gene are SGHRS and YFSETQ. This CDR3 region has 14 residues. Trimming cost V 4 bases and J 3 bases, with 13 bases left between them. This chain's CDR3 is CASSKTVLDYGYTF. The CDR3, as DNA: TGCGCCAGCAGCAAGACAGTCTTGGACTATGGCTACACCTTC.

V is TRBV4-3 and J is TRBJ2-7; 8 nucleotides match TRBD1. Per the germline V gene, CDR1 is LGHNA and CDR2 is YSLEER. J gave up 5 bases and V 4 bases, and 10 bases lay outside the gene matches. This CDR3 is 15 amino acids long. Written as DNA, the CDR3 is TGCGCCAGCAGCCTTATCGGACAGGGTGGGGACGAGCAGTACTTC. Protein: CASSLIGQGGDEQYF.

This clonotype was seen a few times. The rearrangement uses TRBV7-2 and TRBJ2-5; tentatively, D is TRBD2 (6 bases). Germline V CDR1 and CDR2: SGHTA, FQGNSA. Trimming pared 4 bases from V and 13 bases from J, leaving 22 bases between. The CDR3 is 14 amino acids. In DNA, the CDR3 is TGTGCCAGCAGCTCAGAGGTCCTTGGGACTCCGCTGTACTTC. It encodes CASSSEVLGTPLYF.